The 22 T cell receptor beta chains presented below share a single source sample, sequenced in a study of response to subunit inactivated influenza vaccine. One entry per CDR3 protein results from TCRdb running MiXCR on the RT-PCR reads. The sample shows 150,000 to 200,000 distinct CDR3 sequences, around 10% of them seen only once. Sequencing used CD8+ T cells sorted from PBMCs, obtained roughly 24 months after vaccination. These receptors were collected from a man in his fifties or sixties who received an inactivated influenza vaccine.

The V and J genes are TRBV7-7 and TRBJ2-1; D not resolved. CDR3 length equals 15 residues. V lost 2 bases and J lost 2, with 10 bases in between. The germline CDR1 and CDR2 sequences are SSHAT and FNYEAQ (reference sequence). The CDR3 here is CASSLRAGAYNEQFF. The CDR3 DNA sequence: TGTGCCAGCAGCTTACGGGCAGGTGCCTACAATGAGCAGTTCTTC.

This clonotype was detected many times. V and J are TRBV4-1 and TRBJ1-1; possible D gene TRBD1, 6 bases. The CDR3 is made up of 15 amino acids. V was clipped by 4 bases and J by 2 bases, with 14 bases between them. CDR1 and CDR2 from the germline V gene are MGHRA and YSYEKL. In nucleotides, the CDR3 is TGCGCCAGCAGCCCCCAACAGGGCCTAAACACTGAAGCTTTCTTT. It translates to CASSPQQGLNTEAFF.

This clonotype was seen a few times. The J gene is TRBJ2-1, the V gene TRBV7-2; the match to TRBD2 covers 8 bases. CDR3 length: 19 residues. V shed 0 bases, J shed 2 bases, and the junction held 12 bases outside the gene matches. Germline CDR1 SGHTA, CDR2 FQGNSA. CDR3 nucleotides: TGTGCCAGCAGCTTAGCGCTTGGGGCGGGGGGCCTTGCCTACAATGAGCAGTTCTTC. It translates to CASSLALGAGGLAYNEQFF.

The CDR3 is CASSYAVGGASYEQYF. DNA for the CDR3: TGTGCCAGCAGTTACGCAGTCGGGGGGGCCTCGTACGAGCAGTACTTC. The chain has TRBV6-5 and TRBJ2-7, with 8 bases aligning to TRBD2. From germline, CDR1 is MNHEY and CDR2 SVGAGI. V lost 2 bases to trimming and J lost 4 bases; unmatched junction nucleotides: 10. The CDR3 contains 16 residues.

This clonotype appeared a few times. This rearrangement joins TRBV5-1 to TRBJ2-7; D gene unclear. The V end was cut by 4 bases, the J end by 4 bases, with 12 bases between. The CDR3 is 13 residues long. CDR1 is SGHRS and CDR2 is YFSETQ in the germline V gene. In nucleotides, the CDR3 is TGCGCCAGCAGCCCAACGCCTAGTTACGAGCAGTACTTC. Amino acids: CASSPTPSYEQYF.

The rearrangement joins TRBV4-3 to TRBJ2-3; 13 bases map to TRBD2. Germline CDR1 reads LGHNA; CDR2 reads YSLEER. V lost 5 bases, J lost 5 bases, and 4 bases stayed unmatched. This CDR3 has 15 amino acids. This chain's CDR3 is CASSTLAGGVDTQYF. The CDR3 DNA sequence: TGCGCCAGCAGCACACTAGCGGGGGGGGTAGATACGCAGTATTTT.

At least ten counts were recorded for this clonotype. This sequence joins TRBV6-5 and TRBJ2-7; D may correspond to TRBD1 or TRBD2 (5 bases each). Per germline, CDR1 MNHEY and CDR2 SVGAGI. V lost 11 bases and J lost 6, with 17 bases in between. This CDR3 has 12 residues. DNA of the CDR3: TGTGCCCCAGGGTGGGGAGAGGGCGAGCAGTACTTC. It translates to CAPGWGEGEQYF.

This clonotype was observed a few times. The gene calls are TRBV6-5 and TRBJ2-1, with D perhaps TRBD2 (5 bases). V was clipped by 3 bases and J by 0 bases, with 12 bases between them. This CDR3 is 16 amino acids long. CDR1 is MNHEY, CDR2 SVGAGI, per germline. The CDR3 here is CASSYTPAASYNEQFF. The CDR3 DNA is TGTGCCAGCAGTTATACACCAGCGGCCTCCTACAATGAGCAGTTCTTC.

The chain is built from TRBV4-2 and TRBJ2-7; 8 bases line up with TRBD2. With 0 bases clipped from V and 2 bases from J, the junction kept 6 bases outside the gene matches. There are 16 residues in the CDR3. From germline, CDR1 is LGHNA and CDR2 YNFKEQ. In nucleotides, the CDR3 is TGTGCCAGCAGCCAAGAGGGAGCGGGAGTTACCTACGAGCAGTACTTC. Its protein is CASSQEGAGVTYEQYF.

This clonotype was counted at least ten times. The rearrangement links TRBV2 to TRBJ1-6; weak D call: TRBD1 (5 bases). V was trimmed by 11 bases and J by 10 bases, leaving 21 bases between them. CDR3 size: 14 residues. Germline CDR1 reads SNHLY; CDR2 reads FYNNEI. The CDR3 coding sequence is TGTGCCGGGTCCAGGGTCGTGGATTTCTCACCCCTCCACTTT. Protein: CAGSRVVDFSPLHF.

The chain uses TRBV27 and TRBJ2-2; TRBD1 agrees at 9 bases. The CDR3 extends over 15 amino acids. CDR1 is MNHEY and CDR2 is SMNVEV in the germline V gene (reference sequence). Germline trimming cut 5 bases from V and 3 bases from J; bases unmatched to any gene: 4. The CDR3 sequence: CASSRTGEDTGELFF. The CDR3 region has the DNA TGTGCCAGCAGTAGGACAGGGGAAGACACCGGGGAGCTGTTTTTT.

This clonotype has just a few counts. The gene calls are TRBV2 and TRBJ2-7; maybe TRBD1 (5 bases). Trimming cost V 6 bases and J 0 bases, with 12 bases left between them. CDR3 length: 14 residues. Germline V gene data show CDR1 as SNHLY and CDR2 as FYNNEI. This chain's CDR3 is CASRDTSGSYEQYF. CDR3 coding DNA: TGTGCCAGCAGGGACACTTCGGGCTCCTACGAGCAGTACTTC. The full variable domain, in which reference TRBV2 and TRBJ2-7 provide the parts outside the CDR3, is EPEVTQTPSHQVTQMGQEVILRCVPISNHLYFYWYRQILGQKVEFLVSFYNNEISEKSEIFDDQFSVERPDGSNFTLKIRSTKLEDSAMYFCASRDTSGSYEQYFGPGTRLTVT.

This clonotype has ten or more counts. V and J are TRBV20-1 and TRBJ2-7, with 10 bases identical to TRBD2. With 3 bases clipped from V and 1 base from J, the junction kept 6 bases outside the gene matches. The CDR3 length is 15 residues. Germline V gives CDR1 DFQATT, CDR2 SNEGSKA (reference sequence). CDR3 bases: TGCAGTGCTAGTTTACAACTAGCGGGATCCTACGAGCAGTACTTC. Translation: CSASLQLAGSYEQYF.

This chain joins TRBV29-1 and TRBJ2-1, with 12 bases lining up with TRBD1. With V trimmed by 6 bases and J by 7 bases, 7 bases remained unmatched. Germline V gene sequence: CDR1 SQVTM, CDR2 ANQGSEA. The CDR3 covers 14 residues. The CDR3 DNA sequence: TGCAGCGTGGATACGGGACAGGGGGCTAATGAGCAGTTCTTC. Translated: CSVDTGQGANEQFF.

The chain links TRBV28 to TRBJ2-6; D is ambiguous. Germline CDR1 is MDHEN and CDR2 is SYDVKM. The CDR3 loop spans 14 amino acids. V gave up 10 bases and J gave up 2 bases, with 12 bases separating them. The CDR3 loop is CATPSRAGANVLTF. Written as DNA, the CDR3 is TGTGCCACCCCTTCTCGGGCTGGGGCCAACGTCCTGACTTTC.

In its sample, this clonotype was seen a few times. CDR3 nucleotide sequence: TGCGCCAGCAGTCGTACAGGAGTCTACGAGCAGTACTTC. Its protein product is CASSRTGVYEQYF. This rearrangement joins TRBV10-1 to TRBJ2-7, with a possible D match to TRBD1 (5 bases). This CDR3 contains 13 residues. Germline V gives CDR1 WNHNN, CDR2 SYGVQD (reference sequence). V lost 5 bases and J lost 3, with 11 bases in between.

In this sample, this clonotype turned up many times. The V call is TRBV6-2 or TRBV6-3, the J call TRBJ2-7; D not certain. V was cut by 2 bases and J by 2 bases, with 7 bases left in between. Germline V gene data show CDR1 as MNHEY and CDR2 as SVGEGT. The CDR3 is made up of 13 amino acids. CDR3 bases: TGTGCCAGCAGTTACGGCACGACCTACGAGCAGTACTTC. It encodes CASSYGTTYEQYF.

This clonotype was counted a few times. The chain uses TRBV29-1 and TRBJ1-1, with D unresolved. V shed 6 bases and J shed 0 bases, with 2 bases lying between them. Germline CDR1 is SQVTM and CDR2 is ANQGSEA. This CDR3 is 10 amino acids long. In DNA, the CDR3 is TGCAGCGTGCTGAACACTGAAGCTTTCTTT. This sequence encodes CSVLNTEAFF.

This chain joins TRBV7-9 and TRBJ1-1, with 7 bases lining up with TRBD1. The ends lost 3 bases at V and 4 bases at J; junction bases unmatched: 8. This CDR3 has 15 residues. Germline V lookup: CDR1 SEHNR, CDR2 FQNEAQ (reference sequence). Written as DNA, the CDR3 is TGTGCCAGCAGCTTTGAGGGGGCGGGAGGCACTGAAGCTTTCTTT. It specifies CASSFEGAGGTEAFF.

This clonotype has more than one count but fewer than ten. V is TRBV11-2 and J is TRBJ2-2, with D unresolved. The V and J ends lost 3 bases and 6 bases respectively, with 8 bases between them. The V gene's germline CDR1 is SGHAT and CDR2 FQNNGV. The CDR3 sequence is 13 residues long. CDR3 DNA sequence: TGTGCCAGCAGCTTTTCGAGATCCGGGGAGCTGTTTTTT. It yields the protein CASSFSRSGELFF.

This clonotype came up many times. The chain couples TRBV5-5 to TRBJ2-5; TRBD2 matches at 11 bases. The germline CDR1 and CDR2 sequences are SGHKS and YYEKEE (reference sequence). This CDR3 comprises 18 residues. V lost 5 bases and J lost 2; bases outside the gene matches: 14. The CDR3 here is CASRSLGLAELLQETQYF. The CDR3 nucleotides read TGTGCCAGCAGGTCTCTGGGACTAGCGGAACTGTTACAAGAGACCCAGTACTTC.

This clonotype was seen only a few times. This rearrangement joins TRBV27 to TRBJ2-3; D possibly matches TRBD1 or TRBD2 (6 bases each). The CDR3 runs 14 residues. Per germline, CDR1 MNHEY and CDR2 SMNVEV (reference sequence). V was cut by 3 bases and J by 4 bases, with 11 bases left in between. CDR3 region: CASSFGGRSDTQYF. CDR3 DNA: TGTGCCAGCAGTTTCGGGGGCAGGTCAGATACGCAGTATTTT.